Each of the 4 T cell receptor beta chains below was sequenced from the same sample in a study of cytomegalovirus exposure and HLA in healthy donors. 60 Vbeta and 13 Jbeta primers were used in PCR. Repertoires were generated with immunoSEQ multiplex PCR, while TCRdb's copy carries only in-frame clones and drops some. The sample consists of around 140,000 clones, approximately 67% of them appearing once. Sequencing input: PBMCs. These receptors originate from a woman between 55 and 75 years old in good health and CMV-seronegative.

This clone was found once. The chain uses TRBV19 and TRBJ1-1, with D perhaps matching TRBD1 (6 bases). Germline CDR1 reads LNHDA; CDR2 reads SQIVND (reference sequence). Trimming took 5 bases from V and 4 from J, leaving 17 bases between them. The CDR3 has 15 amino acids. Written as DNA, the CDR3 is TGTGCCAGTAGTCTCGGCAGGGGAAGAGGCACTGAAGCTTTCTTT. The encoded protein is CASSLGRGRGTEAFF. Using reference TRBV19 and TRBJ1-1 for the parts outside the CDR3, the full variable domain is DGGITQSPKYLFRKEGQNVTLSCEQNLNHDAMYWYRQDPGQGLRLIYYSQIVNDFQKGDIAEGYSVSREKKESFPLTVTSAQKNPTAFYLCASSLGRGRGTEAFFGQGTRLTVV.

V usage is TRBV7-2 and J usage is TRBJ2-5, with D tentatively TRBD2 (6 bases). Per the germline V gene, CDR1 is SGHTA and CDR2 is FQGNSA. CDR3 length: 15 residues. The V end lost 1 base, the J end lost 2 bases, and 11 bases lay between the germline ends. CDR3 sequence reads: CASSLGPGGQETQYF. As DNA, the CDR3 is TGTGCCAGCAGCTTAGGTCCTGGGGGGCAAGAGACCCAGTACTTC.

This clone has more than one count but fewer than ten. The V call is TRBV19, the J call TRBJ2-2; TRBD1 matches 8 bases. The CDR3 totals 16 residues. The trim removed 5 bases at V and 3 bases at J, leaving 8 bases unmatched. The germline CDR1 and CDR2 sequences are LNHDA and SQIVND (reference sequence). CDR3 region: CASSGGGRGHTGELFF. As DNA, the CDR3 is TGTGCCAGTAGTGGTGGGGGCAGGGGGCACACCGGGGAGCTGTTTTTT.

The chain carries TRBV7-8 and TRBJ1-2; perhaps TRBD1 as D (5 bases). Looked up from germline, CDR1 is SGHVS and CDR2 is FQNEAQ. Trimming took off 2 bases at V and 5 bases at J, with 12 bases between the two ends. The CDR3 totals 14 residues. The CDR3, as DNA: TGTGCCAGCAGCTTAAGGTCAGGGCTGTATGGCTACACCTTC. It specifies CASSLRSGLYGYTF.